Following are 8 T cell receptor beta chains from one sample sequenced in a study of blood T cells in healthy people across ages. A J-beta primer mix and a sample-barcoded 5' primer were used in a second PCR of about 6 to 12 cycles. TCRdb ran MiXCR on the 5' RACE reads and lists one entry per CDR3 protein. The table has more than 800,000 distinct CDR3 sequences, roughly 45% seen once; the top ten hold 15% to 20%. The sequencing sample was made of blood. The source is a woman aged 55-69 years in good health.

DNA for the CDR3: TGCAGTGCTAGAGATATGACAGGGGACGGGCTATCCCAGTACTTC. Protein sequence: CSARDMTGDGLSQYF. The J gene is TRBJ2-7, the V gene TRBV20-1, with 8 positions matching TRBD1. The CDR3 consists of 15 residues. Germline loops: CDR1 DFQATT, CDR2 SNEGSKA (reference sequence). V gave up 0 bases and J gave up 10 bases; unmatched junction bases: 14.

This chain joins TRBV5-1 and TRBJ2-3; the D gene is possibly TRBD1 (5 bases). This CDR3 comprises 15 residues. Germline CDR1 and CDR2: SGHRS and YFSETQ. The germline V and J ends were trimmed by 3 bases and 4 bases, with 15 bases remaining between them. In DNA form, the CDR3 reads TGCGCCAGCAGCTCGGGCCAGGGTAGGGCAGATACGCAGTATTTT. Amino acids: CASSSGQGRADTQYF.

This clonotype was detected a few times. The J gene is TRBJ1-4, the V gene TRBV6-2 or TRBV6-3; D gene unclear. The ends were cut back, 0 bases at V and 12 bases at J, with 8 bases in the middle. Germline CDR1 is MNHEY and CDR2 is SVGEGT. This CDR3 comprises 12 residues. CDR3 protein: CASSYSVSELFF. The CDR3 DNA sequence: TGTGCCAGCAGTTACTCGGTGTCAGAACTGTTTTTT.

CDR3 amino acids: CARGSDNEQYF. The CDR3 DNA reads TGTGCCAGAGGAAGCGACAATGAGCAGTACTTC. The chain recombines TRBV25-1 with TRBJ2-5; D is unresolved. V was trimmed by 9 bases and J by 11 bases, leaving 16 bases between them. Germline V CDR1 and CDR2: MGHDK, SYGVNS. This CDR3 is built from 11 residues.

The V and J genes are TRBV4-1 and TRBJ2-3, with D possibly being TRBD1 (5 bases). V lost 1 base and J 2 bases, leaving 10 bases between the germline ends. Germline CDR1 MGHRA, CDR2 YSYEKL. The CDR3 is 15 residues long. CDR3 sequence: CASSQVRQITDTQYF. The DNA for the CDR3 is TGCGCCAGCAGCCAAGTTAGACAGATCACAGATACGCAGTATTTT.

The CDR3, as DNA: TGTGCCAGCTCACCGGAGGAGAACATGAACACTGAAGCTTTCTTT. Translating it yields CASSPEENMNTEAFF. The V call is TRBV18, the J call TRBJ1-1; D gene ambiguous. Germline CDR1 and CDR2: KGHSH and LQKENI. Trimming stripped 3 bases from V and 0 bases from J, with 11 bases between. The CDR3 has 15 residues. The entire variable domain, with the rest obtained from reference TRBV18 and TRBJ1-1, is as follows: NAGVMQNPRHLVRRRGQEARLRCSPMKGHSHVYWYRQLPEEGLKFMVYLQKENIIDESGMPKERFSAEFPKEGPSILRIQQVVRGDSAAYFCASSPEENMNTEAFFGQGTRLTVV.

This clonotype was counted only a few times. The V and J genes are TRBV12-3 or TRBV12-4 and TRBJ2-7; unclear D gene. Trimming took off 3 bases at V and 3 bases at J, with 9 bases between the two ends. This CDR3 is 13 amino acids long. This CDR3 reads CASSLTVLYEQYF. CDR3 DNA: TGTGCCAGCAGTTTGACGGTCCTCTACGAGCAGTACTTC.

The V and J genes are TRBV24-1 and TRBJ2-1; D perhaps matches TRBD2 (5 bases). The V and J ends lost 3 bases and 2 bases respectively, with 19 bases between them. Germline-derived CDR1 and CDR2 are KGHDR and SFDVKD. There are 18 residues in the CDR3. The CDR3 loop reads CATSDPQPSGPAYNEQFF. For the CDR3, the DNA is TGTGCCACCAGTGATCCACAACCCAGCGGACCGGCCTACAATGAGCAGTTCTTC.